What follows are 13 T cell receptor beta chains derived from one specimen sequenced in a study of blood T cell repertoires in COVID-19. Here immunoSEQ multiplex PCR was the method, and the copy in TCRdb shows in-frame clones only, minus some. Of around 180,000 clones in the sample, roughly 84% were seen once. The sample taken for sequencing was peripheral blood. These TCRs come from a human donor in a cohort sampled during active COVID-19.

A few counts support this clone. CDR3 sequence: CASSLNRGLGNTIYF. In nucleotides, the CDR3 is TGTGCCAGCAGCTTAAACAGGGGGCTCGGAAACACCATATATTTT. This sequence joins TRBV7-9 and TRBJ1-3; 9 bases line up with TRBD1. The CDR3 is 15 residues long. V was pared by 2 bases and J by 4 bases, with 3 bases of the junction left unmatched. Per the germline V gene, CDR1 is SEHNR and CDR2 is FQNEAQ (reference sequence). The full variable domain, with the rest looked up from reference TRBV7-9 and TRBJ1-3, is DTGVSQNPRHKITKRGQNVTFRCDPISEHNRLYWYRQTLGQGPEFLTYFQNEAQLEKSRLLSDRFSAERPKGSFSTLEIQRTEQGDSAMYLCASSLNRGLGNTIYFGEGSWLTVV.

This clone was observed a single time. This chain connects TRBV3-1 (or the pseudogene TRBV3-2) to TRBJ1-5; D possibly corresponds to TRBD1 (6 bases). The CDR3 has 16 amino acids. Per the germline V gene, CDR1 is LGHDT and CDR2 is YNNKEL (reference sequence). V lost 0 bases and J lost 7, with 16 bases in between. The CDR3 here is CASSQDGGSLVQPQHF. For the CDR3, the DNA is TGTGCCAGCAGCCAAGATGGGGGCAGTTTGGTGCAGCCCCAGCATTTT.

This chain uses TRBV5-1 with TRBJ2-7; D may be TRBD1 (6 bases). There are 14 residues in the CDR3. The V end lost 4 bases, the J end lost 0 bases, and 11 bases lay between the germline ends. The germline V gene has CDR1 SGHRS and CDR2 YFSETQ. The CDR3 sequence is CASSRDTSSYEQYF. The CDR3 DNA reads as TGCGCCAGCAGCCGGGACACTAGCTCCTACGAGCAGTACTTC.

The rearrangement joins TRBV21-1 to TRBJ2-5; TRBD2, the table's D call, lacks a check against the DNA. TRBV21-1 represents a pseudogene. This CDR3 spans 18 amino acids. For the CDR3, the DNA is TGTGCCAGCAGCAAAAAGGGACTAATCCGGCGGGAGGGGGAGACCCAGTACTTC. Amino acids: CASSKKGLIRREGETQYF.

This chain uses TRBV10-3 with TRBJ2-7, with 7 bases fitting TRBD1. The germline gives CDR1 ENHRY, CDR2 SYGVKD. The CDR3 totals 13 residues. The junction had 13 bases not matched to a gene; V was cut back by 11 bases and J by 6 bases. DNA for the CDR3: TGTGCCCACGGGCAGGGGGAACGCTCCGAGCAGTACTTC. Translating gives CAHGQGERSEQYF.

The rearrangement links TRBV19 to TRBJ2-1; D may be TRBD1 (6 bases). CDR1 LNHDA and CDR2 SQIVND come from the germline V gene (reference sequence). With 5 bases removed from V and 3 bases from J, the gap between germline ends came to 11 bases. CDR3 size: 14 residues. CDR3 residues: CASSPGTLYNEQFF. The CDR3 bases are TGTGCCAGTAGTCCCGGGACACTCTACAATGAGCAGTTCTTC.

The rearrangement links TRBV7-2 to TRBJ2-1; D call uncertain. V was pared by 2 bases and J by 0 bases, with 11 bases between. Germline V gives CDR1 SGHTA, CDR2 FQGNSA. This CDR3 is built from 16 residues. The CDR3 region has the DNA TGTGCCAGCAGCTTAAGCGCGCTGAGCTCCTACAATGAGCAGTTCTTC. This codes for CASSLSALSSYNEQFF.

The V and J genes are TRBV19 and TRBJ1-4, with TRBD1 matching over 7 bases. Germline CDR1 is LNHDA and CDR2 is SQIVND (reference sequence). CDR3 size: 16 residues. The V gene end was trimmed by 5 bases and the J gene end by 1 base; junction bases not matched to a gene: 7. The CDR3 region is CASSPTGAVTNEKLFF. Written as DNA, the CDR3 is TGTGCCAGTAGTCCCACAGGGGCTGTAACTAATGAAAAACTGTTTTTT.

This chain joins TRBV13 and TRBJ2-7; 9 bases fit TRBD1. CDR1 is PRHDT and CDR2 is FYEKMQ in the germline V gene (reference sequence). This CDR3 has 16 amino acids. V gave up 4 bases and J gave up 3 bases; unmatched junction bases: 10. CDR3 in amino acids: CASSSSRDREIYEQYF. The DNA for the CDR3 is TGTGCCAGCAGCTCCAGTCGGGACAGGGAAATCTACGAGCAGTACTTC.

V gene TRBV7-2 combines with J gene TRBJ2-5, with 7 positions matching TRBD1. This CDR3 spans 14 amino acids. V shed 0 bases, J shed 2 bases, and the junction held 0 bases outside the gene matches. Germline V gene data show CDR1 as SGHTA and CDR2 as FQGNSA. CDR3 in DNA: TGTGCCAGCAGCTTAGCCAGGGGGCAAGAGACCCAGTACTTC. Translating it yields CASSLARGQETQYF.

This clone was observed a handful of times. The genes are TRBV11-2 and TRBJ2-7; maybe TRBD2 (5 bases). The CDR3 is made up of 12 amino acids. The V end lost 8 bases, the J end lost 5 bases, and 13 bases lay between the germline ends. The germline gives CDR1 SGHAT, CDR2 FQNNGV. The CDR3: CASGGGGDEQYF. The CDR3 coding sequence is TGTGCCAGCGGAGGTGGTGGTGACGAGCAGTACTTC.

The CDR3 coding sequence is TGTGCCAGCACAAACAGGGTGGTGGTTGAGACCCAGTACTTC. Translation gives CASTNRVVVETQYF. The chain uses TRBV25-1 and TRBJ2-5; a possible D gene is TRBD1 (6 bases). Per germline, CDR1 MGHDK and CDR2 SYGVNS. Trimming shortened V by 7 bases and J by 5 bases, and 17 bases separated the two germline ends. CDR3 length equals 14 residues.

The chain couples TRBV18 to TRBJ1-5; TRBD1 might be the D (5 bases). CDR1 and CDR2 (germline): KGHSH, LQKENI. This CDR3 comprises 14 residues. Between the trimmed V and J ends, which lost 3 bases and 3 bases, there was a span of 9 bases. In DNA, the CDR3 is TGTGCCAGCTCACCGGGGCAGAACAATCAGCCCCAGCATTTT. This encodes CASSPGQNNQPQHF. The full variable domain, in which reference TRBV18 and TRBJ1-5 provide the parts outside the CDR3, is NAGVMQNPRHLVRRRGQEARLRCSPMKGHSHVYWYRQLPEEGLKFMVYLQKENIIDESGMPKERFSAEFPKEGPSILRIQQVVRGDSAAYFCASSPGQNNQPQHFGDGTRLSIL.